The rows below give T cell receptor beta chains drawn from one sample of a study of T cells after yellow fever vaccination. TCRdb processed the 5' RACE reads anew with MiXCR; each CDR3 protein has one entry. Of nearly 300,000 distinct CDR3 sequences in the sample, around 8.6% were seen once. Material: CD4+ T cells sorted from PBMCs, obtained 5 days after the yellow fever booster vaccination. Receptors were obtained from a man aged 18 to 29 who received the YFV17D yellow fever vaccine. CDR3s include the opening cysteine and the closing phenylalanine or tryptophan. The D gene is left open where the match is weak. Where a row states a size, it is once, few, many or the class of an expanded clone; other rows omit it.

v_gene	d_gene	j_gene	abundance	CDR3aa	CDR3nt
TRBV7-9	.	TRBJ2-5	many	CASSRQPQETQYF	TGTGCCAGCAGCCGACAGCCTCAAGAGACCCAGTACTTC
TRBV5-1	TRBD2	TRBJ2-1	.	CASTYGRTSGADNEQFF	TGCGCCAGCACCTACGGTCGGACTAGCGGGGCCGACAATGAGCAGTTCTTC
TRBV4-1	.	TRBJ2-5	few	CASSRSRTRETQYF	TGCGCCAGCAGTCGTTCGCGTACTCGGGAGACCCAGTACTTC
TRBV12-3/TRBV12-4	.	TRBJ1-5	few	CASRPWGGNQPQHF	TGTGCCAGCCGTCCATGGGGTGGCAATCAGCCCCAGCATTTT
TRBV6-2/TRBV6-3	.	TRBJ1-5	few	CASRQLSHSNQPQHF	TGTGCCAGCAGGCAGCTGAGTCATAGCAATCAGCCCCAGCATTTT
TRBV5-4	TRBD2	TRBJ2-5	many	CASSSGQAGQETQYF	TGTGCCAGCTCTAGCGGGCAGGCCGGTCAAGAGACCCAGTACTTC
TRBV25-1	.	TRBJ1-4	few	CASSGVGVNGKLFF	TGTGCCAGCAGTGGCGTCGGTGTGAATGGAAAACTGTTTTTT
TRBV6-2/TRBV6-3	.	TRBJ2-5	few	CASGDREETQYF	TGTGCCAGCGGGGACCGGGAGGAGACCCAGTACTTC
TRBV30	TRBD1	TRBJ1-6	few	CAWSPGTGGSPLHF	TGTGCCTGGAGCCCCGGGACAGGGGGATCACCCCTCCACTTT
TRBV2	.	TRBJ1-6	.	CASSEVGYSPLHF	TGTGCCAGCAGTGAAGTAGGGTATTCACCCCTCCACTTT
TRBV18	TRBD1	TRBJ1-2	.	CASSPQGTGGYYGYTF	TGTGCCAGCTCACCACAGGGGACAGGGGGCTACTATGGCTACACCTTC
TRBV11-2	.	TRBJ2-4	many	CASSLGPSNIQYF	TGTGCCAGCAGCCTCGGGCCCAGTAACATTCAGTACTTC
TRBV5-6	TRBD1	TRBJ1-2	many	CASSWDRNYGYTF	TGTGCCAGCAGCTGGGACAGGAACTATGGCTACACCTTC
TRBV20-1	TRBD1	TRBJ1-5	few	CSAPSPGTDQPQHF	TGCAGTGCTCCCAGTCCCGGGACAGATCAGCCCCAGCATTTT
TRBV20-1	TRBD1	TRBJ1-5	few	CSAIQGARQPQHF	TGCAGTGCCATTCAGGGGGCGCGACAGCCCCAGCATTTT
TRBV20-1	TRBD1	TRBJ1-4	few	CSATGTGGEKLFF	TGCAGTGCAACCGGGACAGGCGGCGAAAAACTGTTTTTT
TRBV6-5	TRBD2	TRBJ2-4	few	CASRLSGGSGIQYF	TGTGCCAGCAGACTTAGCGGGGGGAGTGGCATTCAGTACTTC
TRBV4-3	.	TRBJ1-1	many	CASSRQGYTEAFF	TGCGCCAGCAGCCGTCAGGGGTACACTGAAGCTTTCTTT
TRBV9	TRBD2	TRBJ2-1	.	CASSVAQTGGRNEQFF	TGTGCCAGCAGCGTAGCTCAGACGGGGGGGAGGAATGAGCAGTTCTTC
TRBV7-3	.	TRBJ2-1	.	CASSSQRGNEQFF	TGTGCCAGCAGCTCCCAACGGGGAAATGAGCAGTTCTTC
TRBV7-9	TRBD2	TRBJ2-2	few	CASSPGLAASTGELFF	TGTGCCAGCAGCCCCGGACTAGCGGCTTCCACCGGGGAGCTGTTTTTT
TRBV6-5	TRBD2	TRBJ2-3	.	CASSYSSGDTDTQYF	TGTGCCAGCAGTTACTCTAGCGGGGACACAGATACGCAGTATTTT
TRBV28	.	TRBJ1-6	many	CAGCDTGSNSPLHF	TGTGCCGGCTGCGATACGGGGAGTAATTCACCCCTCCACTTT
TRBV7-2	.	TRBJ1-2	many	CASNLSGTNYGYTF	TGTGCCAGCAACTTAAGTGGGACCAACTATGGCTACACCTTC
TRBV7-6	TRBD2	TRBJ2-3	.	CASSLGSSSGASTDTQYF	TGTGCCAGCAGCTTAGGGTCATCCAGCGGGGCTAGCACAGATACGCAGTATTTT
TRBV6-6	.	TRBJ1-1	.	CASNPGVNTEAFF	TGTGCCAGCAACCCAGGGGTGAACACTGAAGCTTTCTTT
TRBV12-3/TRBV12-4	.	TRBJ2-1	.	CASSTWLGEQFF	TGTGCCAGCAGCACCTGGTTAGGGGAGCAGTTCTTC
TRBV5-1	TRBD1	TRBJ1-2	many	CASSSGTGVDGYTF	TGCGCCAGCAGCTCCGGGACAGGGGTAGATGGCTACACCTTC
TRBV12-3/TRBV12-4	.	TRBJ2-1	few	CASSPQIEQFF	TGTGCCAGCAGTCCCCAGATTGAGCAGTTCTTC
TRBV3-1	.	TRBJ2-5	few	CASSQGRFSRETQYF	TGTGCCAGCAGCCAAGGGCGATTTAGCAGGGAGACCCAGTACTTC
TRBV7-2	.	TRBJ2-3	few	CASSSGGIGTQYF	TGTGCCAGCAGCTCCGGGGGAATTGGTACGCAGTATTTT
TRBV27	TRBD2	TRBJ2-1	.	CASSLERGGHNEQFF	TGTGCCAGCAGTTTAGAGCGGGGGGGCCATAATGAGCAGTTCTTC
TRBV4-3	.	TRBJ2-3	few	CASSQEIWRGKGDTQYF	TGCGCCAGCAGCCAAGAGATCTGGCGTGGAAAGGGGGATACGCAGTATTTT
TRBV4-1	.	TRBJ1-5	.	CASSQEGRAQPQHF	TGCGCCAGCAGCCAAGAAGGTAGGGCTCAGCCCCAGCATTTT
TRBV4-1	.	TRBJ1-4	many	CASRRGRNEKLFF	TGCGCCAGCAGACGGGGTCGTAATGAAAAACTGTTTTTT